Each of the 28 T cell receptor beta chains below was sequenced from the same sample in a study of T cells in Graves' hyperthyroidism and ophthalmopathy. From RNA transcripts, TCR beta CDR3 regions were amplified. Researchers ran a first-round RT-PCR on the TCR CDR3 using the HTBI primer set. One entry per CDR3 protein results from TCRdb running MiXCR on the multiplex PCR reads. The sample has 550,000 to 600,000 distinct CDR3 sequences, 46% seen once. Sequencing was performed on peripheral blood or thyroid tissue (not recorded which). The receptors shown here come from an adult woman with Graves' disease, either hyperthyroidism or ophthalmopathy (not recorded which).

The chain employs TRBV11-1 and TRBJ1-2; D may be TRBD1 (6 bases). The V and J ends lost 1 base and 7 bases respectively, with 13 bases between them. The CDR3 consists of 14 residues. Germline CDR1 SGHAT, CDR2 FQDESV (reference sequence). The CDR3 nucleotides are TGTGCCAGCAGCTTAGAGGCAGGGGAAAGTGGCTACACCTTC. Protein product: CASSLEAGESGYTF.

This sequence joins TRBV20-1 and TRBJ2-5; D remains unclear. From germline, CDR1 is DFQATT and CDR2 SNEGSKA (reference sequence). The V gene lost 1 base and the J gene lost 4 bases, with 4 bases spanning the gap. The CDR3 runs to 11 residues. The CDR3 loop is CSARVVETQYF. The CDR3 nucleotides are TGCAGTGCTAGAGTGGTAGAGACCCAGTACTTC.

The table lists this clonotype with many counts. This chain uses TRBV20-1 with TRBJ2-7; TRBD1 aligns across 7 bases. CDR3 size: 14 residues. With 3 bases clipped from V and 2 bases from J, the junction kept 7 bases outside the gene matches. CDR1 and CDR2 from the germline V gene are DFQATT and SNEGSKA (reference sequence). The CDR3 bases are TGCAGTGCTAGTAGACCGGGACAGACCTACGAGCAGTACTTC. It codes for CSASRPGQTYEQYF.

J is TRBJ1-1 and V is TRBV5-1, with D maybe TRBD1 (5 bases). The ends were cut back, 4 bases at V and 6 bases at J, with 13 bases in the middle. This CDR3 has 13 amino acids. Per germline, CDR1 SGHRS and CDR2 YFSETQ. The CDR3 DNA reads as TGCGCCAGCAGCCCGGGAGGGACCGCTGAAGCTTTCTTT. It yields the protein CASSPGGTAEAFF. The full variable domain, completed using reference TRBV5-1 and TRBJ1-1, is KAGVTQTPRYLIKTRGQQVTLSCSPISGHRSVSWYQQTPGQGLQFLFEYFSETQRNKGNFPGRFSGRQFSNSRSEMNVSTLELGDSALYLCASSPGGTAEAFFGQGTRLTVV.

This clonotype was observed at least ten times. The chain has TRBV4-1 and TRBJ1-2; TRBD1 matches 7 bases. The CDR3 is 16 amino acids. The germline V gene has CDR1 MGHRA and CDR2 YSYEKL. V gave up 2 bases and J gave up 6 bases; unmatched junction bases: 12. CDR3 in amino acids: CASSQPRRGREDGYTF. The CDR3 DNA reads as TGCGCCAGCAGCCAACCCCGGAGGGGGCGCGAGGATGGCTACACCTTC.

The chain combines TRBV20-1 with TRBJ1-5; 8 nucleotides align to TRBD1. Germline-derived CDR1 and CDR2 are DFQATT and SNEGSKA (reference sequence). V lost 5 bases to trimming and J lost 6 bases; unmatched junction nucleotides: 12. The CDR3 totals 15 residues. Here the CDR3 reads CSARGQGDRTQPQHF. DNA for the CDR3: TGCAGTGCTCGCGGACAGGGAGACAGGACTCAGCCCCAGCATTTT.

This clonotype has a count of ten or more. V gene TRBV7-2 combines with J gene TRBJ2-7; D call uncertain. The length of the CDR3 is 14 residues. Germline V gene data show CDR1 as SGHTA and CDR2 as FQGNSA. V dropped 5 bases and J dropped 2 bases, with 13 bases sitting between them. The CDR3 region is CASSLSPGTYEQYF. The CDR3 region has the DNA TGTGCCAGCAGCCTATCTCCGGGCACCTACGAGCAGTACTTC.

As concerns this clonotype: Lacking the conserved final phenylalanine or tryptophan, this CDR3 likely reflects a read error. The chain joins TRBV2 to TRBJ1-5; the match to TRBD1 covers 7 bases. The V gene end was trimmed by 2 bases and the J gene end by 4 bases; junction bases not matched to a gene: 5. CDR1 is SNHLY and CDR2 is FYNNEI in the germline V gene. The CDR3 spans 15 residues. The CDR3 reads CASSERAGGNQPQHC. For the CDR3, the DNA is TGTGCCAGCAGTGAAAGGGCAGGGGGGAATCAGCCCCAGCATTGT.

This chain uses TRBV20-1 with TRBJ1-2; D is unclear. Germline lookup yields CDR1 DFQATT and CDR2 SNEGSKA (reference sequence). The CDR3 runs 11 residues. Trimming removed 0 bases at V and 8 bases at J, with 7 bases between. The CDR3 sequence is CSARDYRGYTF. The CDR3 nucleotides are TGCAGTGCTAGAGATTATCGAGGCTACACCTTC.

The chain couples TRBV10-3 to TRBJ2-2; D unresolved. This CDR3 spans 14 amino acids. Trimming removed 8 bases from V and 1 base from J, with 11 bases in between. Germline V gives CDR1 ENHRY, CDR2 SYGVKD. For the CDR3, the DNA is TGTGCCATCCAGCTTACGGGGAACACCGGGGAGCTGTTTTTT. Protein sequence: CAIQLTGNTGELFF.

The genes are TRBV20-1 and TRBJ2-5; 8 bases map to TRBD2. Germline-derived CDR1 and CDR2 are DFQATT and SNEGSKA (reference sequence). V trimming: 0 bases; J trimming: 6 bases; junction bases outside the gene matches: 6. The CDR3 is 14 residues long. The CDR3 DNA follows: TGCAGTGCTAGAGATTCCAGCGGGAGTCAGACCCAGTACTTC. It yields the protein CSARDSSGSQTQYF.

This clonotype was observed at least ten times. This sequence joins TRBV29-1 and TRBJ1-4, with TRBD1 identical over 8 bases. The germline gives CDR1 SQVTM, CDR2 ANQGSEA. The CDR3 extends over 15 amino acids. After removal of 4 bases from V and 2 bases from J, the junction contained 6 bases not matched to a gene. The CDR3 DNA reads as TGCAGCGTTGCGGTCAGGGGGCTTACTAATGAAAAACTGTTTTTT. This gives the protein CSVAVRGLTNEKLFF.

The chain uses TRBV28 and TRBJ2-6; the match to TRBD2 covers 10 bases. This CDR3 has 16 residues. The germline CDR1 and CDR2 sequences are MDHEN and SYDVKM. Trimming removed 2 bases from V and 3 bases from J; junction bases left unmatched: 1. This CDR3 reads CASSLSGRDGANVLTF. In DNA form, the CDR3 reads TGTGCCAGCAGTTTAAGCGGGAGGGATGGGGCCAACGTCCTGACTTTC.

This clonotype was seen many times. The J gene is TRBJ1-5, the V gene TRBV12-3 or TRBV12-4; D not resolved. The V and J ends lost 6 bases and 0 bases respectively, with 12 bases between them. This CDR3 is built from 15 residues. This CDR3 is CASSTGSNSNQPQHF. The CDR3 bases are TGTGCCAGCAGCACCGGCAGTAATAGCAATCAGCCCCAGCATTTT.

This chain connects TRBV25-1 to TRBJ2-2; D perhaps matches TRBD2 (7 bases). This CDR3 is built from 17 residues. The germline V gene has CDR1 MGHDK and CDR2 SYGVNS. V was shortened by 4 bases and J by 4 bases, with 19 bases between the two germline ends. CDR3 sequence reads: CASSARDAGASTGELFF. The CDR3 DNA is TGTGCCAGCAGTGCTAGAGATGCGGGGGCGAGCACCGGGGAGCTGTTTTTT.

Concerning this clonotype: A read error may be the cause here, since a much bigger clone is one base away. This chain uses TRBV20-1 with TRBJ2-2; the match to TRBD2 covers 8 bases. CDR3 length equals 18 residues. The germline V gene has CDR1 DFQATT and CDR2 SNEGSKA (reference sequence). CDR3 protein: CSASGSGANSEPTGGLFF. CDR3 nucleotides: TGCAGTGCTAGTGGTAGCGGGGCGAACTCAGAACCCACCGGGGGGCTGTTTTTT.

This clonotype showed up just a few times. Here the CDR3 omits its conserved ending phenylalanine or tryptophan, so a read error is the likely source. This sequence joins TRBV7-2 and TRBJ1-5; unclear D gene. The CDR3 sequence is 14 residues long. V lost 1 base and J 2 bases, leaving 6 bases between the germline ends. CDR1 and CDR2 (germline): SGHTA, FQGNSA. Here the CDR3 reads CASSLGRGNQPQHL. Here the CDR3 DNA reads TGTGCCAGCAGCTTAGGACGCGGCAATCAGCCCCAGCATCTT.

In this sample, this clonotype turned up a few times. The DNA for the CDR3 is TGTGCCATCAGTGAGTTCGGTGAGGGAGAGACCCAGTACTTC. Translating it yields CAISEFGEGETQYF. The gene calls are TRBV10-3 and TRBJ2-5, with D maybe TRBD2 (5 bases). Trimming removed 1 base from V and 4 bases from J, with 10 bases in between. CDR1 is ENHRY, CDR2 SYGVKD, per germline. The CDR3 runs 14 residues.

This sequence joins TRBV7-9 and TRBJ1-1; D unclear. The germline V gene has CDR1 SEHNR and CDR2 FQNEAQ (reference sequence). Trimming removed 4 bases at V and 7 bases at J, with 16 bases between. The CDR3 has 14 residues. Written as DNA, the CDR3 is TGTGCCAGCAGCTCGGATCTTGCCTCGGGTGAAGCTTTCTTT. The encoded protein is CASSSDLASGEAFF.

The gene calls are TRBV5-1 and TRBJ1-4; D remains ambiguous. Trimming removed 0 bases from V and 7 bases from J, with 10 bases in between. The CDR3 is 14 residues long. Germline-derived CDR1 and CDR2 are SGHRS and YFSETQ. The CDR3 DNA reads as TGCGCCAGCAGCTTGGTGGGTTCGGTTGAAAAACTGTTTTTT. This encodes CASSLVGSVEKLFF.

The sample holds a few counts of this clonotype. The chain is built from TRBV28 and TRBJ1-6; 9 bases are shared with TRBD1. This CDR3 spans 16 amino acids. The J segment lost 4 bases and the V segment lost 3 bases, leaving 4 bases of the junction unmatched. The germline V gene has CDR1 MDHEN and CDR2 SYDVKM. CDR3 nucleotides: TGTGCCAGCAGTTTTAGGACAGGGGAATATAATTCACCCCTCCACTTT. This translates into CASSFRTGEYNSPLHF.

The chain links TRBV9 to TRBJ2-2; D possibly corresponds to TRBD2 (7 bases). The V gene lost 7 bases and the J gene lost 1 base, with 11 bases spanning the gap. This CDR3 is 14 amino acids long. Germline lookup yields CDR1 SGDLS and CDR2 YYNGEE. The CDR3 here is CASGGAGNTGELFF. The CDR3 bases are TGTGCCAGCGGGGGGGCCGGGAACACCGGGGAGCTGTTTTTT. Full variable domain (outside the CDR3, taken from reference TRBV9 and TRBJ2-2): DSGVTQTPKHLITATGQRVTLRCSPRSGDLSVYWYQQSLDQGLQFLIQYYNGEERAKGNILERFSAQQFPDLHSELNLSSLELGDSALYFCASGGAGNTGELFFGEGSRLTVL.

The J gene is TRBJ1-5, the V gene TRBV7-6, with TRBD1 matching 7 bases. The CDR3 has 14 residues. Germline assignment: CDR1 SGHVS and CDR2 FNYEAQ. V lost 6 bases, J lost 2 bases, and 4 bases stayed unmatched. The CDR3 sequence is CASSNRGGNQPQHF. CDR3 sequence (DNA): TGTGCCAGCAGTAACAGGGGCGGCAATCAGCCCCAGCATTTT.

This clonotype was observed a handful of times. A much larger clone differs by one base, so this may be a read error. This rearrangement joins TRBV7-9 to TRBJ1-1; no clear D gene. This CDR3 has 13 amino acids. Trimming pared 2 bases from V and 7 bases from J, leaving 11 bases between. CDR1 is SEHNR and CDR2 is FQNEAQ in the germline V gene (reference sequence). The CDR3 DNA sequence: TGTGCCAGCAGCTTATGGGCTCGGCTTGAAGCTTTCTTT. It codes for CASSLWARLEAFF.

About this clonotype: One end of the junction does not line up with germline, which may come from a read error. This chain links TRBV19 with TRBJ2-7, with 7 bases aligning to TRBD2. This CDR3 has 13 residues. Per the germline V gene, CDR1 is LNHDA and CDR2 is SQIVND (reference sequence). The CDR3 DNA sequence: TGTGCCAGTAGCCCCGGGGGGTTTGACGAGCAGGACTTC. Protein: CASSPGGFDEQDF.

This clonotype has ten or more counts. This chain connects TRBV10-3 to TRBJ2-7; 7 nucleotides line up with TRBD1. CDR3 length: 14 residues. Trimming removed 7 bases from V and 5 bases from J; junction bases left unmatched: 11. Germline V gene lookup returns CDR1 ENHRY and CDR2 SYGVKD. CDR3: CAIKGDREFNEQYF. The CDR3 nucleotides are TGTGCCATCAAGGGGGACAGAGAATTCAACGAGCAGTACTTC.

The rearrangement joins TRBV28 to TRBJ1-3; 9 bases match TRBD1. The CDR3 sequence is 16 residues long. Trimming removed 6 bases from V and 3 bases from J; junction bases left unmatched: 9. The V gene's germline CDR1 is MDHEN and CDR2 SYDVKM. The CDR3 DNA follows: TGTGCCAGCAGCTGGGCGGGACAGGGTTTTGGAAACACCATATATTTT. Encoded protein: CASSWAGQGFGNTIYF.

Many counts were recorded for this clonotype. The chain joins TRBV14 to TRBJ1-1; possibly TRBD1 for D (5 bases). Germline-derived CDR1 and CDR2 are SGHDN and FVKESK. V was cut by 4 bases and J by 2 bases, with 11 bases left in between. The CDR3 is 14 residues long. The CDR3 sequence is CASSRTGANTEAFF. The DNA of the CDR3 is TGTGCCAGCAGCCGTACAGGTGCCAACACTGAAGCTTTCTTT.